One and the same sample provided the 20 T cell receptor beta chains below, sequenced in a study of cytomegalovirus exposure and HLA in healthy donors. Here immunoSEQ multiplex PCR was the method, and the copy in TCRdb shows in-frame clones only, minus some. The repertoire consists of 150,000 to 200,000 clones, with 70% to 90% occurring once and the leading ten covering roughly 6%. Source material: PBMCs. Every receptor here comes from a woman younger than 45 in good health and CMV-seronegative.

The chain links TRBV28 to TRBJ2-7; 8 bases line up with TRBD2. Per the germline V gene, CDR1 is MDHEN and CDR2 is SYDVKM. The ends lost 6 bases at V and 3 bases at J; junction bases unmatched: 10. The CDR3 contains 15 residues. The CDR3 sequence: CASSLTGTSDYEQYF. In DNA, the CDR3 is TGTGCCAGCAGCCTAACCGGGACTAGTGACTACGAGCAGTACTTC.

CDR3 in DNA: TGTGCCAGCAGTTTCGTCACGGACACTGAAGCTTTCTTT. Amino acid sequence: CASSFVTDTEAFF. The chain has TRBV27 and TRBJ1-1; no firm D call. This CDR3 has 13 amino acids. Germline loops: CDR1 MNHEY, CDR2 SMNVEV (reference sequence). Trimming stripped 3 bases from V and 3 bases from J, with 8 bases between.

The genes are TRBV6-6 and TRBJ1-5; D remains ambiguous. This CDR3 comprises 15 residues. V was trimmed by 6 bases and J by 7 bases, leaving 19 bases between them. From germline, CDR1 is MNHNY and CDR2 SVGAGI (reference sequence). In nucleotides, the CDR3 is TGTGCCAGCAGCACCCTGAGAGATATCAGACAGCCCCAGCATTTT. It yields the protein CASSTLRDIRQPQHF.

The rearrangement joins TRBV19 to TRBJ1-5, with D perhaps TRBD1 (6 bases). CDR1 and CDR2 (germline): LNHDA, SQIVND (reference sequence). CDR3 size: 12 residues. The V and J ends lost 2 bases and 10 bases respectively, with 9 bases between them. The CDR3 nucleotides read TGTGCCAGTAGTATAAGGGGGGAACCCCAGCATTTT. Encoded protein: CASSIRGEPQHF.

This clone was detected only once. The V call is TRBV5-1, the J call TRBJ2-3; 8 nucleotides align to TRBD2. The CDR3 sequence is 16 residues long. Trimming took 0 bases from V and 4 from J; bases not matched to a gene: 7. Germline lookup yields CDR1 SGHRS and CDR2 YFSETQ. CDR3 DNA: TGCGCCAGCAGCTTGGTCCAGCGGGAGTTTGCAGATACGCAGTATTTT. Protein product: CASSLVQREFADTQYF.

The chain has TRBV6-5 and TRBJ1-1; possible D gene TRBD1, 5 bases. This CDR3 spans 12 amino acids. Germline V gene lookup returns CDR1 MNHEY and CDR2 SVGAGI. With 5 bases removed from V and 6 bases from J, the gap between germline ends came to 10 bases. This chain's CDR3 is CASSARVPEAFF. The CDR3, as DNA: TGTGCCAGCAGTGCCAGGGTACCTGAAGCTTTCTTT.

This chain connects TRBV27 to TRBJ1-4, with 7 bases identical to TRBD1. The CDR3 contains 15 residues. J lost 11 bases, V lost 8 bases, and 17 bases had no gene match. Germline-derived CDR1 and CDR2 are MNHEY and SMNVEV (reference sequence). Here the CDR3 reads CASGPSGQVLGKLFF. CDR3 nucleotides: TGTGCCAGCGGACCTTCCGGACAGGTTTTAGGGAAACTGTTTTTT.

The CDR3 sequence: CASSFGLAGYGQFF. The CDR3, as DNA: TGTGCCAGCAGTTTCGGACTAGCGGGCTACGGGCAGTTCTTC. V and J are TRBV27 and TRBJ2-1, with 11 bases matching TRBD2. Germline V gene data show CDR1 as MNHEY and CDR2 as SMNVEV (reference sequence). This CDR3 comprises 14 residues. After removal of 3 bases from V and 12 bases from J, the junction contained 7 bases not matched to a gene.

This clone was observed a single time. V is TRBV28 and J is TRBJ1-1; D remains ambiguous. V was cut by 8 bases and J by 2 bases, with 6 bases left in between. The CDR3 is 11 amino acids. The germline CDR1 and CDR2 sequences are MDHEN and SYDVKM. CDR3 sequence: CASYSNTEAFF. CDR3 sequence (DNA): TGTGCCAGCTACAGCAACACTGAAGCTTTCTTT.

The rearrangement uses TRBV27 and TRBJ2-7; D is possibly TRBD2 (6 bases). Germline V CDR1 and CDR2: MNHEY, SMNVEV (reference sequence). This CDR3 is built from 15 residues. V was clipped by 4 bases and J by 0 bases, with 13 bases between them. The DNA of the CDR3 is TGTGCCAGCAGTTACCGGGACGGGGGCTCCTACGAGCAGTACTTC. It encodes CASSYRDGGSYEQYF.

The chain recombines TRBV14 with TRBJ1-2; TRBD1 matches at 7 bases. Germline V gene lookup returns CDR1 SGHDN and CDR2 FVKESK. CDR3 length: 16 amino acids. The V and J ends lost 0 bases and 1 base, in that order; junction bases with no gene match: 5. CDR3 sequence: CASSQDAGTVNYGYTF. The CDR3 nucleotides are TGTGCCAGCAGCCAAGATGCCGGGACAGTTAACTATGGCTACACCTTC.

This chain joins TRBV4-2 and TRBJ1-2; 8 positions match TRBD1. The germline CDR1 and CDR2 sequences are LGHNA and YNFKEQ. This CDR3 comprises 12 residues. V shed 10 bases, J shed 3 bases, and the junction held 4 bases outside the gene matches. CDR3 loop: CATQTGDYGYTF. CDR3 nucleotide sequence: TGTGCCACGCAGACAGGGGACTATGGCTACACCTTC.

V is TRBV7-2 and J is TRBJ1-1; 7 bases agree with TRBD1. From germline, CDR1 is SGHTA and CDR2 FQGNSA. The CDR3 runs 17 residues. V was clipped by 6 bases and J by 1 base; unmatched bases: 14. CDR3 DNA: TGTGCCAGCAGTTCAGGGGGTTGGGGGGCAACGAACACTGAAGCTTTCTTT. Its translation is CASSSGGWGATNTEAFF. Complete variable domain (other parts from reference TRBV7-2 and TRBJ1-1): GAGVSQSPSNKVTEKGKDVELRCDPISGHTALYWYRQSLGQGLEFLIYFQGNSAPDKSGLPSDRFSAERTGGSVSTLTIQRTQQEDSAVYLCASSSGGWGATNTEAFFGQGTRLTVV.

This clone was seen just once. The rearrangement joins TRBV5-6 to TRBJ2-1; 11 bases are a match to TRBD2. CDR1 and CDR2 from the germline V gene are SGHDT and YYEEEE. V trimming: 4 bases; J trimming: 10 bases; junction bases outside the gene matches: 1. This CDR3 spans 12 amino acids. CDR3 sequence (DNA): TGTGCCAGCAGCCGGACTAGCGGGGAGCAGTTCTTC. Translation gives CASSRTSGEQFF.

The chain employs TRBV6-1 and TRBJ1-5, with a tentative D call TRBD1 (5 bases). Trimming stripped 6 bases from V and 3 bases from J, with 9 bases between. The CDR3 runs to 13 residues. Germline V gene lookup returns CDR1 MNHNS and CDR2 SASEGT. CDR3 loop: CASRDMDNQPQHF. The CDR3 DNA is TGTGCCAGCAGGGACATGGACAATCAGCCCCAGCATTTT.

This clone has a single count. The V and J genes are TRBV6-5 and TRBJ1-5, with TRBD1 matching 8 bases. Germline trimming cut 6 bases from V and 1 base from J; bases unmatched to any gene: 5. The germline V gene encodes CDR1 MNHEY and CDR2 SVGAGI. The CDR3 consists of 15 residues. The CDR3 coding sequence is TGTGCCAGCAGCCGGACAGGGTGGAGCAATCAGCCCCAGCATTTT. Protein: CASSRTGWSNQPQHF.

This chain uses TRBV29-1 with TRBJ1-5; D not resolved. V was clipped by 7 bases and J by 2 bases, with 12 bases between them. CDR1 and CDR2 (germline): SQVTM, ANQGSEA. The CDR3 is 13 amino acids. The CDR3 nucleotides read TGCAGCGCCCTTGCCGGGGGCAATCAGCCCCAGCATTTT. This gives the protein CSALAGGNQPQHF.

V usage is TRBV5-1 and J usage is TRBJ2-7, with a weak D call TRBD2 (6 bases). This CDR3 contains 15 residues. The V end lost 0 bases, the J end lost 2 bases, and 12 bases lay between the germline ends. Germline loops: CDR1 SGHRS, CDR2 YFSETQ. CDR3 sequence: CASSLASSAPYEQYF. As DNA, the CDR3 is TGCGCCAGCAGCTTGGCCTCTAGCGCTCCCTACGAGCAGTACTTC.

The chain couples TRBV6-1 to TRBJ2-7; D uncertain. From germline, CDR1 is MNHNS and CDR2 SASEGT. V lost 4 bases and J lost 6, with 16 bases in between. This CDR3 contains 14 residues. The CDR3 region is CASSGWSGEGEQYF. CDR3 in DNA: TGTGCCAGCAGTGGGTGGTCAGGAGAAGGCGAGCAGTACTTC.

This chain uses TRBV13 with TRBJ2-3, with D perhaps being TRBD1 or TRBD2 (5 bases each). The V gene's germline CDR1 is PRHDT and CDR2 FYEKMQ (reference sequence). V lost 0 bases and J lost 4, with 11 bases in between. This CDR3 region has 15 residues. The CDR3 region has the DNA TGTGCCAGCAGCTTAGGGGCAGGGAGCGCAGATACGCAGTATTTT. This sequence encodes CASSLGAGSADTQYF.